The present T cell receptor beta chain was sequenced within a study of CD8 T cells in ankylosing spondylitis. Study-wide points: Disease-associated clonotypes exhibited CD8+ identity and were relatively infrequent in peripheral blood. Typical of ankylosing spondylitis blood, it appeared, was a TCR beta motif of several highly homologous variants. Some of these motif variants have turned up before, in reports on reactive arthritis synovial fluid and blood. Significant enrichment of disease-linked clones was reportedly seen in matched ankylosing spondylitis synovial fluid.

This clonotype appeared a few times. Its antigen is undetermined. One end of the junction is discordant with germline, which a read error may explain. Quantitative 5'-RACE with molecular barcodes generated TCR beta libraries. A single record per CDR3 protein comes from TCRdb applying MiXCR to the 5' RACE reads. The table records 650,000 to 800,000 distinct CDR3 sequences, roughly 19% of them present only once. From germline, CDR1 is SNHLY and CDR2 FYNNEI. The CDR3 spans 11 residues. The source is a male donor with ankylosing spondylitis. This chain connects TRBV2 to TRBJ1-2; D call uncertain. The sequencing sample was made of blood, either unsorted or a sorted T cell fraction (not recorded which). In DNA, the CDR3 is TGTGCCAGCAGGGAGGGAACAGCGGGAGCCTTC. Its translation is CASREGTAGAF. The full variable domain, completed using reference TRBV2 and TRBJ1-2, is EPEVTQTPSHQVTQMGQEVILRCVPISNHLYFYWYRQILGQKVEFLVSFYNNEISEKSEIFDDQFSVERPDGSNFTLKIRSTKLEDSAMYFCASREGTAGAFGSGTRLTVV.